Following are 25 T cell receptor beta chains from one sample sequenced in a study of post-analysis software for immune sequencing data. Findings of the study overall: The study found TRBV5-6, TRBV5-1 and TRBV20-1 among five TRBV segments more frequent in patients than controls.

For these receptors, no antigen is known. The library was made from cDNA and included unique molecular identifiers. TCRdb redid the calling of the PCR reads with MiXCR, one entry per CDR3 protein. The profile shows hundreds of thousands of distinct CDR3 sequences, roughly 27% of them singletons. Sequencing input: blood. The receptors were gathered from a girl between 10 and 17 years old with multiple sclerosis.

There are a few counts of this clonotype. The gene calls are TRBV7-9 and TRBJ2-7; D may be TRBD2 (6 bases). Trimming took 0 bases from V and 6 from J, leaving 9 bases between them. This CDR3 has 13 residues. In germline, CDR1 is SEHNR, CDR2 FQNEAQ (reference sequence). For the CDR3, the DNA is TGTGCCAGCAGCTTAGCTAGCGGCGGCGAGCAGTACTTC. The encoded protein is CASSLASGGEQYF.

This clonotype has more than one count but fewer than ten. This chain links TRBV5-1 with TRBJ2-5; D may be TRBD1 (6 bases). The V end lost 4 bases, the J end lost 2 bases, and 15 bases lay between the germline ends. CDR3 size: 15 residues. CDR1 is SGHRS and CDR2 is YFSETQ in the germline V gene. The CDR3 loop reads CASSKGDGLQETQYF. CDR3 coding DNA: TGCGCCAGCAGCAAGGGGGACGGCTTGCAAGAGACCCAGTACTTC.

The V call is TRBV24-1, the J call TRBJ2-3; no reliable D call. Germline V gene data show CDR1 as KGHDR and CDR2 as SFDVKD. The ends were cut back, 5 bases at V and 6 bases at J, with 8 bases in the middle. The CDR3 is 12 amino acids. The CDR3 DNA reads TGTGCCACCAGTGTCTTGGGGGATACGCAGTATTTT. This codes for CATSVLGDTQYF.

The CDR3 spells CASSPRLAGELYNEQFF. The CDR3, as DNA: TGTGCCAGCAGCCCCCGACTAGCGGGGGAATTATACAATGAGCAGTTCTTC. The genes are TRBV3-1 and TRBJ2-1, with TRBD2 identical over 12 bases. The CDR3 has 17 amino acids. V trimming: 4 bases; J trimming: 4 bases; junction bases outside the gene matches: 8. CDR1 is LGHDT, CDR2 YNNKEL, per germline (reference sequence).

This clonotype has only a few counts. The chain's CDR3 is CSARRTGDTDTQYF. Here the CDR3 DNA reads TGCAGTGCTCGCCGGACAGGGGACACAGATACGCAGTATTTT. The V gene is TRBV20-1, the J gene TRBJ2-3; 9 bases are shared with TRBD1. From germline, CDR1 is DFQATT and CDR2 SNEGSKA (reference sequence). J was trimmed by 2 bases and V by 5 bases; bases with no gene match: 5. The CDR3 has 14 amino acids.

V usage is TRBV3-1 and J usage is TRBJ1-2; D is uncertain. V lost 1 base, J lost 9 bases, and 9 bases lay in between. The length of the CDR3 is 12 residues. The germline V gene has CDR1 LGHDT and CDR2 YNNKEL (reference sequence). DNA for the CDR3: TGTGCCAGCAGCCAAGCTGACCAAAGCTACACCTTC. Protein sequence: CASSQADQSYTF.

In this sample, this clonotype turned up a few times. CDR3 loop: CSVGGPQGSYNEQFF. The CDR3 coding sequence is TGCAGCGTTGGGGGCCCTCAAGGGTCCTACAATGAGCAGTTCTTC. The chain uses TRBV29-1 and TRBJ2-1; tentative D call: TRBD1 (5 bases). Germline CDR1 reads SQVTM; CDR2 reads ANQGSEA. The CDR3 loop spans 15 amino acids. The V end lost 4 bases, the J end lost 1 base, and 14 bases lay between the germline ends.

This clonotype was observed a handful of times. This chain links TRBV7-2 with TRBJ2-1; 8 bases fit TRBD2. The germline gives CDR1 SGHTA, CDR2 FQGNSA. The CDR3 runs to 17 residues. V lost 3 bases to trimming and J lost 2 bases; unmatched junction nucleotides: 9. The CDR3 DNA sequence: TGTGCCAGCAGCTTCTCCCCCGGGGGACTAGCCTACAATGAGCAGTTCTTC. Protein product: CASSFSPGGLAYNEQFF.

Concerning this clonotype: The junction departs from germline at one end; a sequencing error may be responsible. The chain uses TRBV5-1 and TRBJ2-6; D possibly corresponds to TRBD2 (7 bases). Germline CDR1 SGHRS, CDR2 YFSETQ. The CDR3 has 19 amino acids. CDR3 in amino acids: CASSLGSSGHRRGANVRTF. The CDR3 DNA follows: TGCGCCAGCAGCTTGGGGAGTAGCGGCCACCGTCGGGGGGCCAACGTCCGGACTTTC.

This chain uses TRBV24-1 with TRBJ2-1; no clear D. CDR3 length: 14 residues. V lost 6 bases and J lost 8, with 16 bases in between. Germline-derived CDR1 and CDR2 are KGHDR and SFDVKD. CDR3 in DNA: TGTGCCACCAGTAAGGAGAAGATTGGAGATGAGCAGTTCTTC. Its protein is CATSKEKIGDEQFF.

This clonotype was observed at least ten times. CDR3 sequence: CASSQVSQGTDTQYF. The CDR3, as DNA: TGCGCCAGCAGCCAAGTCTCCCAGGGGACAGATACGCAGTATTTT. J is TRBJ2-3 and V is TRBV4-3, with a possible D match to TRBD1 (6 bases). Germline CDR1 and CDR2: LGHNA and YSLEER. This CDR3 is 15 amino acids long. V lost 1 base, J lost 3 bases, and 11 bases lay in between.

V usage is TRBV10-3 and J usage is TRBJ2-5; D gene uncertain. The germline V gene has CDR1 ENHRY and CDR2 SYGVKD. This CDR3 contains 11 residues. The germline V and J ends were trimmed by 6 bases and 5 bases, with 7 bases remaining between them. The CDR3 region has the DNA TGTGCCATCAGCCATTCGGAGACCCAGTACTTC. Translated: CAISHSETQYF.

This clonotype was seen more than once but under ten times. The V call is TRBV27, the J call TRBJ2-1, with 8 bases aligning to TRBD2. From germline, CDR1 is MNHEY and CDR2 SMNVEV (reference sequence). V lost 5 bases, J lost 9 bases, and 12 bases stayed unmatched. This CDR3 spans 15 amino acids. CDR3 residues: CASSPLAGGQGEQFF. CDR3 sequence (DNA): TGTGCCAGCAGTCCCCTTGCGGGGGGCCAGGGTGAGCAGTTCTTC.

The chain recombines TRBV9 with TRBJ1-2; no reliable D call. Trimming shortened V by 5 bases and J by 5 bases, and 19 bases separated the two germline ends. This CDR3 spans 15 amino acids. Per germline, CDR1 SGDLS and CDR2 YYNGEE. CDR3 bases: TGTGCCAGCAGTGATCCACCTAGGGCGAAGTATGGCTACACCTTC. This sequence encodes CASSDPPRAKYGYTF.

This sequence joins TRBV20-1 and TRBJ1-2, with D possibly TRBD1 on 6 matching bases. The germline CDR1 and CDR2 sequences are DFQATT and SNEGSKA (reference sequence). With 5 bases removed from V and 11 bases from J, the gap between germline ends came to 18 bases. The CDR3 has 12 amino acids. The CDR3 nucleotides read TGCAGTGCTGGGCGACAGGCGCTTTCGTACACCTTC. This translates into CSAGRQALSYTF.

The chain recombines TRBV6-1 with TRBJ2-1, with 7 bases matching TRBD2. V shed 3 bases, J shed 9 bases, and the junction held 2 bases outside the gene matches. The CDR3 consists of 12 residues. Germline values: CDR1 MNHNS, CDR2 SASEGT. This chain's CDR3 is CASSEGGGEQFF. The CDR3 DNA is TGTGCCAGCAGTGAGGGGGGGGGTGAGCAGTTCTTC.

The chain uses TRBV7-2 and TRBJ2-7, with 8 bases identical to TRBD2. Germline CDR1 is SGHTA and CDR2 is FQGNSA. There are 16 residues in the CDR3. Unmatched junction bases numbered 8, after V lost 1 base and J lost 3 bases. In nucleotides, the CDR3 is TGTGCCAGCAGCTTAGAATTGACTAGCGCATACTACGAGCAGTACTTC. Translation: CASSLELTSAYYEQYF.

In its sample, this clonotype was seen a few times. The rearrangement uses TRBV7-9 and TRBJ1-5; no clear D. CDR3 length equals 12 residues. Deletions cut 0 bases from V and 12 bases from J, with 9 bases between. Germline CDR1 SEHNR, CDR2 FQNEAQ (reference sequence). The CDR3, as DNA: TGTGCCAGCAGCTTAGCTGAGGGAAGCCAGCATTTT. Its translation is CASSLAEGSQHF.

This clonotype has only a few counts. This chain uses TRBV5-1 with TRBJ2-2; D might be TRBD1 (5 bases). In germline, CDR1 is SGHRS, CDR2 YFSETQ. The V gene lost 0 bases and the J gene lost 2 bases, with 14 bases spanning the gap. The CDR3 loop spans 17 amino acids. The CDR3 loop reads CASSLDVRTSNTGELFF. In DNA, the CDR3 is TGCGCCAGCAGCTTGGACGTGAGGACATCAAACACCGGGGAGCTGTTTTTT.

Turning to this clonotype: An end of the junction differs from the germline gene, which may be a read error. The chain links TRBV5-1 to TRBJ1-5; D may be TRBD1 (6 bases). CDR3 size: 14 residues. The germline CDR1 and CDR2 sequences are SGHRS and YFSETQ. The chain's CDR3 is CASSFDGGNQPQHF. The CDR3 DNA is TGCGCCAGCAGCTTCGACGGGGGCAACCAGCCCCAGCATTTT.

This clonotype was detected only a few times. V is TRBV12-3 or TRBV12-4 and J is TRBJ1-3; D not resolved. This CDR3 has 14 residues. V was shortened by 6 bases and J by 0 bases, with 9 bases between the two germline ends. CDR3 in DNA: TGTGCCAGCAGGCGCATGGGCTCTGGAAACACCATATATTTT. Amino acids: CASRRMGSGNTIYF.

This clonotype was counted only a few times. The chain has TRBV11-1 and TRBJ2-7; possible D gene TRBD2, 5 bases. Germline CDR1 is SGHAT and CDR2 is FQDESV (reference sequence). The CDR3 has 15 residues. Trimming stripped 5 bases from V and 3 bases from J, with 17 bases between. CDR3 loop: CASSPPDYHRYEQYF. CDR3 nucleotide sequence: TGTGCCAGCAGCCCACCAGACTACCATCGCTACGAGCAGTACTTC.

The chain links TRBV28 to TRBJ2-5, with D uncertain. Germline values: CDR1 MDHEN, CDR2 SYDVKM. This CDR3 has 14 amino acids. V gave up 3 bases and J gave up 0 bases, with 8 bases separating them. Here the CDR3 DNA reads TGTGCCAGCAGTTTGCAGGCTTACCAAGAGACCCAGTACTTC. Its protein is CASSLQAYQETQYF.

The V and J genes are TRBV28 and TRBJ2-7; TRBD1 matches 7 bases. Looked up from germline, CDR1 is MDHEN and CDR2 is SYDVKM. V lost 5 bases, J lost 1 base, and 11 bases stayed unmatched. The CDR3 is 16 residues long. CDR3 residues: CASSPPDRAASYEQYF. The CDR3 coding sequence is TGTGCCAGCAGTCCACCCGACAGGGCGGCGTCCTACGAGCAGTACTTC.

The V and J genes are TRBV7-2 and TRBJ1-2; no clear D gene. V lost 4 bases to trimming and J lost 5 bases, with 11 bases between them. The V gene's germline CDR1 is SGHTA and CDR2 FQGNSA. The CDR3 spans 13 residues. This CDR3 is CASSSSSVYGYTF. The DNA for the CDR3 is TGTGCCAGCAGCTCTTCTTCAGTATATGGCTACACCTTC.